One and the same sample provided the 18 T cell receptor beta chains below, sequenced in a study of blood T cell repertoires in COVID-19. Sequenced by immunoSEQ multiplex PCR; TCRdb stores in-frame clones only, minus some. The data show 150,000 to 160,000 clones, around 83% seen once. The material sequenced was peripheral blood. Source of these receptors: a woman aged 45-60 years with acute or convalescent COVID-19.

This sequence joins TRBV24-1 and TRBJ1-4; D is possibly TRBD1 (6 bases). Germline CDR1 reads KGHDR; CDR2 reads SFDVKD. Trimming pared 8 bases from V and 8 bases from J, leaving 14 bases between. CDR3 length equals 13 residues. The CDR3 DNA sequence: TGTGCCACCACACAGGGAACAAACGAAAAACTGTTTTTT. It is translated as CATTQGTNEKLFF.

The rearrangement links TRBV7-3 to TRBJ1-1, with D possibly being TRBD1 (5 bases). V was shortened by 6 bases and J by 0 bases, with 11 bases between the two germline ends. The CDR3 totals 14 residues. Germline loops: CDR1 SGHTA, CDR2 FQGTGA. The CDR3 spells CASRPQGLNTEAFF. CDR3 coding DNA: TGTGCCAGCAGACCTCAGGGTTTGAACACTGAAGCTTTCTTT.

The J gene is TRBJ2-3, the V gene TRBV7-8; 8 positions agree with TRBD2. The length of the CDR3 is 15 residues. CDR1 and CDR2 from the germline V gene are SGHVS and FQNEAQ. V dropped 6 bases and J dropped 1; count of bases not matched to a gene: 6. CDR3 coding DNA: TGTGCCAGCAGACGTAGCGGGAAGGGCACAGATACGCAGTATTTT. Amino acid sequence: CASRRSGKGTDTQYF.

The rearrangement links TRBV27 to TRBJ2-5; 7 bases line up with TRBD2. Germline V lookup: CDR1 MNHEY, CDR2 SMNVEV (reference sequence). Unmatched junction bases numbered 7, after V lost 6 bases and J lost 0 bases. The CDR3 runs 15 residues. The CDR3 loop reads CASRWGGSYQETQYF. Here the CDR3 DNA reads TGTGCCAGCAGATGGGGGGGAAGTTACCAAGAGACCCAGTACTTC.

The J gene is TRBJ2-5, the V gene TRBV7-2, with D tentatively TRBD2 (5 bases). V was shortened by 1 base and J by 2 bases, with 11 bases between the two germline ends. Germline-derived CDR1 and CDR2 are SGHTA and FQGNSA. The CDR3 totals 15 residues. The CDR3 region has the DNA TGTGCCAGCAGCTTAGTTAGCGTCAGACAAGAGACCCAGTACTTC. Translation gives CASSLVSVRQETQYF.

V gene TRBV6-5 combines with J gene TRBJ1-6, with unresolved D. V was shortened by 9 bases and J by 4 bases, with 16 bases between the two germline ends. CDR1 MNHEY and CDR2 SVGAGI come from the germline V gene. CDR3 size: 15 residues. CDR3 sequence: CASSEAAEYNSPLHF. Written as DNA, the CDR3 is TGTGCCAGTTCCGAGGCAGCCGAGTATAATTCACCCCTCCACTTT.

The chain employs TRBV18 and TRBJ2-5; TRBD2 agrees at 14 bases. Germline V CDR1 and CDR2: KGHSH, LQKENI. The J segment lost 5 bases and the V segment lost 3 bases, leaving 8 bases of the junction unmatched. This CDR3 comprises 17 residues. In nucleotides, the CDR3 is TGTGCCAGCTCACCTCTGACTAGCGGGAGGGCCGAGGAGACCCAGTACTTC. This gives the protein CASSPLTSGRAEETQYF.

The CDR3 nucleotides are TGTGCCAGCAGCCCCATCGGACAGGCTGGCTACACCTTC. This gives the protein CASSPIGQAGYTF. The rearrangement uses TRBV3-1 (or the pseudogene TRBV3-2) and TRBJ1-2; 7 nucleotides agree with TRBD1. The CDR3 spans 13 residues. The V and J ends lost 4 bases and 7 bases, in that order; junction bases with no gene match: 6. Germline V gene data show CDR1 as LGHDT and CDR2 as YNNKEL (reference sequence).

This clone was seen more than once but under ten times. The chain recombines TRBV28 with TRBJ2-1; perhaps TRBD1 as D (5 bases). CDR1 and CDR2 from the germline V gene are MDHEN and SYDVKM. The CDR3 length is 15 residues. The V gene lost 1 base and the J gene lost 3 bases, with 10 bases spanning the gap. CDR3 residues: CASSLSGQIYNEQFF. As DNA, the CDR3 is TGTGCCAGCAGTTTATCAGGGCAAATCTACAATGAGCAGTTCTTC.

The chain has TRBV14 and TRBJ1-5, with 8 bases lining up with TRBD1. V lost 4 bases to trimming and J lost 7 bases; unmatched junction nucleotides: 9. The CDR3 runs 15 residues. Germline CDR1 SGHDN, CDR2 FVKESK. CDR3 loop: CASSRTGFLKQPQHF. CDR3 DNA: TGTGCCAGCAGCCGGACAGGGTTCTTGAAGCAGCCCCAGCATTTT. The complete variable domain, with remaining parts taken from reference TRBV14 and TRBJ1-5, reads EAGVTQFPSHSVIEKGQTVTLRCDPISGHDNLYWYRRVMGKEIKFLLHFVKESKQDESGMPNNRFLAERTGGTYSTLKVQPAELEDSGVYFCASSRTGFLKQPQHFGDGTRLSIL.

V gene TRBV19 combines with J gene TRBJ1-1; 7 bases align to TRBD1. The CDR3 is 13 amino acids. CDR1 is LNHDA and CDR2 is SQIVND in the germline V gene (reference sequence). V lost 1 base to trimming and J lost 4 bases; unmatched junction nucleotides: 0. CDR3 loop: CASSIAGGTEAFF. The CDR3 DNA follows: TGTGCCAGTAGTATAGCAGGGGGCACTGAAGCTTTCTTT.

The J gene is TRBJ1-5, the V gene TRBV28; a weak D match, TRBD1 (6 bases). This CDR3 spans 18 amino acids. V lost 5 bases to trimming and J lost 2 bases, with 22 bases between them. The germline V gene encodes CDR1 MDHEN and CDR2 SYDVKM. The CDR3 sequence is CASSPSPSRGTGNQPQHF. DNA of the CDR3: TGTGCCAGCAGTCCATCACCCTCCAGGGGAACGGGCAATCAGCCCCAGCATTTT.

This clone occurred a few times. The V call is TRBV3-1 (or the pseudogene TRBV3-2), the J call TRBJ2-1; 9 nucleotides agree with TRBD2. Trimming took 1 base from V and 0 from J; bases not matched to a gene: 4. This CDR3 is 17 amino acids long. Germline loops: CDR1 LGHDT, CDR2 YNNKEL (reference sequence). CDR3 loop: CASSQVWRGGSYNEQFF. DNA of the CDR3: TGTGCCAGCAGCCAAGTTTGGCGGGGGGGCTCCTACAATGAGCAGTTCTTC.

This sequence joins TRBV5-1 and TRBJ2-3; 16 bases are shared with TRBD2. V gave up 4 bases and J gave up 6 bases; unmatched junction bases: 11. This CDR3 has 18 amino acids. From germline, CDR1 is SGHRS and CDR2 YFSETQ. Here the CDR3 DNA reads TGCGCCAGCAGCACGGGGACTAGCGGGAGGGCCCTCGCTGATACGCAGTATTTT. This gives the protein CASSTGTSGRALADTQYF.

The chain links TRBV19 to TRBJ2-3; 7 bases match TRBD2. The germline gives CDR1 LNHDA, CDR2 SQIVND (reference sequence). The CDR3 spans 16 residues. The V and J ends lost 1 base and 0 bases, in that order; junction bases with no gene match: 4. In DNA form, the CDR3 reads TGTGCCAGTAGTATAGGAGGCGGGAGAAGCACAGATACGCAGTATTTT. Protein product: CASSIGGGRSTDTQYF.

V is TRBV7-6 and J is TRBJ1-2; 7 bases align to TRBD1. V gave up 1 base and J gave up 6 bases; unmatched junction bases: 11. CDR1 and CDR2 from the germline V gene are SGHVS and FNYEAQ. The CDR3 consists of 16 residues. CDR3 amino acids: CASSLGGTGVSDGYTF. CDR3 sequence (DNA): TGTGCCAGCAGCTTAGGAGGAACAGGGGTTAGTGATGGCTACACCTTC.

This clone was recorded once. The chain couples TRBV6-2 or TRBV6-3 to TRBJ2-3; 10 bases map to TRBD2. There are 14 residues in the CDR3. Germline loops: CDR1 MNHEY, CDR2 SVGEGT. Unmatched junction bases numbered 5, after V lost 6 bases and J lost 5 bases. The CDR3 nucleotides read TGTGCCAGCAGACCTAGCGGGGGTATAGATACGCAGTATTTT. Amino acids: CASRPSGGIDTQYF.

The chain's CDR3 is CASSLTGGREKLFF. In nucleotides, the CDR3 is TGTGCCAGCAGCTTGACAGGGGGGAGGGAAAAACTGTTTTTT. The chain carries TRBV7-9 and TRBJ1-4; 9 bases agree with TRBD1. Trimming cost V 3 bases and J 8 bases; bases outside gene matches: 4. Germline loops: CDR1 SEHNR, CDR2 FQNEAQ (reference sequence). This CDR3 spans 14 amino acids.